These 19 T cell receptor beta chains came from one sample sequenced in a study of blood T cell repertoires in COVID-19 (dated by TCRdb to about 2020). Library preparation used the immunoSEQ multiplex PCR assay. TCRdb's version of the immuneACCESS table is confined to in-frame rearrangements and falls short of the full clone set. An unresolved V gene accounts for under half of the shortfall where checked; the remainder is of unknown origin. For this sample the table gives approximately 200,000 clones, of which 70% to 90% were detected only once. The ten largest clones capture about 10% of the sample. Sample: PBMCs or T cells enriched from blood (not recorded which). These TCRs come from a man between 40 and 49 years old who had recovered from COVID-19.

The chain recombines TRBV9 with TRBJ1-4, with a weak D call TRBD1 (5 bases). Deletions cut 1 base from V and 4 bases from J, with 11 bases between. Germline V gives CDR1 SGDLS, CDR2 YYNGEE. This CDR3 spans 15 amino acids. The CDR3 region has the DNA TGTGCCAGCAGCGTACAGGGCGCAATTAATGAAAAACTGTTTTTT. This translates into CASSVQGAINEKLFF.

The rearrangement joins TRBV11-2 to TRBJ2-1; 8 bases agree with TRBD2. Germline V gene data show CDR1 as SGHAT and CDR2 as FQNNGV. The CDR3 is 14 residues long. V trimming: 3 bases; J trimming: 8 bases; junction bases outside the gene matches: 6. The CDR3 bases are TGTGCCAGCAGCTTTTTGCGGGGGGCTTATGAGCAGTTCTTC. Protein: CASSFLRGAYEQFF.

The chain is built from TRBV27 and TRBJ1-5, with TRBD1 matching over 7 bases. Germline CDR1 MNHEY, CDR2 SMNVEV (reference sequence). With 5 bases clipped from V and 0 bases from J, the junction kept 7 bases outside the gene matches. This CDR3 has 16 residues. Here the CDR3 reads CASSAETGLSNQPQHF. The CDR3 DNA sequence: TGTGCCAGCAGTGCCGAGACAGGGCTTAGCAATCAGCCCCAGCATTTT.

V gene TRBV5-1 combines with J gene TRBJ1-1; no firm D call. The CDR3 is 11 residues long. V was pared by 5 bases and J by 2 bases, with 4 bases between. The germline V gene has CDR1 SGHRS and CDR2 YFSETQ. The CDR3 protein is CASRANTEAFF. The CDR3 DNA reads TGCGCCAGCAGGGCCAACACTGAAGCTTTCTTT.

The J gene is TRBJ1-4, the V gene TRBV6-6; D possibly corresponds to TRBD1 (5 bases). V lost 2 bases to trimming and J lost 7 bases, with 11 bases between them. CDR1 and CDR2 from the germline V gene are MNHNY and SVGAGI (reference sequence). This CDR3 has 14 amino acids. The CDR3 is CASSYARGGEKLFF. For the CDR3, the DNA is TGTGCCAGCAGTTACGCCCGGGGGGGTGAAAAACTGTTTTTT.

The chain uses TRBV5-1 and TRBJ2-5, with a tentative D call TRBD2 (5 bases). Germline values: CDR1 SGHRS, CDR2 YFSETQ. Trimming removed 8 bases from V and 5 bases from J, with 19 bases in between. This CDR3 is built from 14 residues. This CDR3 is CASSTGPPGETQYF. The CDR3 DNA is TGCGCCAGTTCAACGGGCCCCCCGGGGGAGACCCAGTACTTC.

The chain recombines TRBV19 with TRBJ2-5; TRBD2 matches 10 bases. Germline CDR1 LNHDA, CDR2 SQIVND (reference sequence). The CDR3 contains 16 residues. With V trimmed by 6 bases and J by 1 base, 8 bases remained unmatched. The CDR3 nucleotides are TGTGCCAGTAGCCGCCGTGAGCGGGGGGGCCAAGAGACCCAGTACTTC. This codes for CASSRRERGGQETQYF.

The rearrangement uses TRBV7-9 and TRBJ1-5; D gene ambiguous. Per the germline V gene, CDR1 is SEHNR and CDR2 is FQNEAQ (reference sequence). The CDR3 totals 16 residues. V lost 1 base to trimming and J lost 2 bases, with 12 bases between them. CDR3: CASSLGGFQGNQPQHF. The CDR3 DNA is TGTGCCAGCAGCTTAGGTGGTTTTCAGGGCAATCAGCCCCAGCATTTT.

The CDR3 protein is CASRPREGGNQPQHF. The CDR3 DNA reads TGTGCCAGTAGACCTCGCGAGGGGGGCAATCAGCCCCAGCATTTT. The chain is built from TRBV19 and TRBJ1-5; perhaps TRBD1 as D (6 bases). Germline V gene data show CDR1 as LNHDA and CDR2 as SQIVND (reference sequence). The CDR3 runs to 15 residues. The germline V and J ends were trimmed by 6 bases and 2 bases, with 14 bases remaining between them.

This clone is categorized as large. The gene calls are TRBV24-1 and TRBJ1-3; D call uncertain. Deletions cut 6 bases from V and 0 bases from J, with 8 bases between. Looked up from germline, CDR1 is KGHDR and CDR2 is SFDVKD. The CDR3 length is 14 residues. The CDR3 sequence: CATSPTYSGNTIYF. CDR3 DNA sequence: TGTGCCACCAGTCCCACTTACTCTGGAAACACCATATATTTT.

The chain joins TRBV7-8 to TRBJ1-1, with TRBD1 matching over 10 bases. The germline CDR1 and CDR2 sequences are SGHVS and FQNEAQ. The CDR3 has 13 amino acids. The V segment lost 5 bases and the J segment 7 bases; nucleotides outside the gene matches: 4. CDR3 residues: CASSPGTGVEAFF. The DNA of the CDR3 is TGTGCCAGCAGCCCCGGGACAGGGGTTGAAGCTTTCTTT. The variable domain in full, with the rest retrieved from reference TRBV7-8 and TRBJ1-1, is GAGVSQSPRYKVAKRGQDVALRCDPISGHVSLFWYQQALGQGPEFLTYFQNEAQLDKSGLPSDRFFAERPEGSVSTLKIQRTQQEDSAVYLCASSPGTGVEAFFGQGTRLTVV.

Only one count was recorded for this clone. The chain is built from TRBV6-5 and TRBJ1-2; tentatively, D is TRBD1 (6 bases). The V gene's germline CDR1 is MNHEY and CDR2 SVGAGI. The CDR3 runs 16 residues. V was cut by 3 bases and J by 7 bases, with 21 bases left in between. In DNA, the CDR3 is TGTGCCAGCAGTTATTCCAGCGGGACAAAGCTGCGTGGCTACACCTTC. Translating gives CASSYSSGTKLRGYTF.

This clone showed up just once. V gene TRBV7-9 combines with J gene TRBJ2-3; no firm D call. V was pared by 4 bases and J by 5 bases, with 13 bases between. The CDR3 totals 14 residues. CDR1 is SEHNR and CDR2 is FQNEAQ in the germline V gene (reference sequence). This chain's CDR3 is CASSYVEAGDTQYF. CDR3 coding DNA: TGTGCCAGCAGCTACGTTGAGGCTGGAGATACGCAGTATTTT. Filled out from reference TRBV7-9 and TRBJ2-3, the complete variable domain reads DTGVSQNPRHKITKRGQNVTFRCDPISEHNRLYWYRQTLGQGPEFLTYFQNEAQLEKSRLLSDRFSAERPKGSFSTLEIQRTEQGDSAMYLCASSYVEAGDTQYFGPGTRLTVL.

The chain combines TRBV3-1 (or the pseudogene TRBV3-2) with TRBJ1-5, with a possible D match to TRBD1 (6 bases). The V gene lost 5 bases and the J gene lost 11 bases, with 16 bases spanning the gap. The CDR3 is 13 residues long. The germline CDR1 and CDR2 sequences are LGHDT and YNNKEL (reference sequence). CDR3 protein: CASSYKGRGTQHF. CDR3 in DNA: TGTGCCAGCAGCTACAAGGGGAGGGGGACCCAGCATTTT.

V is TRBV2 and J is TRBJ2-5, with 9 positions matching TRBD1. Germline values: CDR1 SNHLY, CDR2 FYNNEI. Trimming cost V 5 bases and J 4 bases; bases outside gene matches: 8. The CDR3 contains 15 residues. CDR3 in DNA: TGTGCCAGCAGTCCCGGGACAGGGTTGCTAGAGACCCAGTACTTC. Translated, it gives CASSPGTGLLETQYF.

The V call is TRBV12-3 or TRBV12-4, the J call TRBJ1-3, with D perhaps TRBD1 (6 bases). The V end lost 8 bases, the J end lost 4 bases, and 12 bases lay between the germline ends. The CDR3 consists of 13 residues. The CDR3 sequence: CASGTLKGNTIYF. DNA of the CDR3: TGTGCCAGCGGGACATTAAAAGGAAACACCATATATTTT.

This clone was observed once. The DNA for the CDR3 is TGTGCCAGCAGTTCCCTAGCGGGAGCTCGGTCGCAGTTCTTC. Its protein product is CASSSLAGARSQFF. The rearrangement joins TRBV6-5 to TRBJ2-1; TRBD2 aligns across 10 bases. After removal of 4 bases from V and 12 bases from J, the junction contained 9 bases not matched to a gene. This CDR3 contains 14 residues. CDR1 and CDR2 (germline): MNHEY, SVGAGI.

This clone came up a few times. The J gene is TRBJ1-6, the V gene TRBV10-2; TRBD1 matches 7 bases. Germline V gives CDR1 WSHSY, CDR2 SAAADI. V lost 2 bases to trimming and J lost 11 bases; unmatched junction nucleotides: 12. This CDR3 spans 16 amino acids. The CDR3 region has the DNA TGCGCCAGCAGTGAGCGACAGGGTCGTCGGGGTACACCCCTCCACTTT. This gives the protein CASSERQGRRGTPLHF.

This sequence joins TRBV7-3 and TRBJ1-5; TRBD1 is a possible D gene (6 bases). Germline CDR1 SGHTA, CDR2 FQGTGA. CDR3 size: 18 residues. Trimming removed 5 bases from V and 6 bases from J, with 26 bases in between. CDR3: CASSNKLYGGAWRQPQHF. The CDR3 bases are TGTGCCAGCAGCAATAAACTATATGGGGGGGCATGGCGTCAGCCCCAGCATTTT.